These T cell receptor beta chains were read from a single sample in a study of blood T cell repertoires in COVID-19. Profiled with immunoSEQ multiplex PCR; TCRdb holds only in-frame clones, not every one. The top ten clones hold 20% of a sample with 200,000 or so clones, 80% to 85% of them seen once. Sequencing used peripheral blood. Source of these receptors: a human donor in a cohort sampled during active COVID-19. The CDR3 runs from the conserved cysteine through the conserved F or W. Each record gives: J gene, CDR3 length, D gene, V gene, clone size, CDR3 protein, CDR3 DNA. The D gene is left open where the match is weak. Rows give clone size only sometimes, using once, few, many, or a class for an expanded clone.

TRBJ1-2 | 13 | . | TRBV3-1/TRBV3-2 | . | CASSQRRNYGYTF | TGTGCCAGCAGCCAACGGAGGAACTATGGCTACACCTTC
TRBJ1-4 | 15 | TRBD1 | TRBV4-1 | . | CASSQDGTGGEKLFF | TGCGCCAGCAGCCAAGATGGGACAGGGGGAGAAAAACTGTTTTTT
TRBJ2-2 | 12 | . | TRBV6-4 | . | CASSPGPGELFF | TGTGCCAGCAGTCCAGGGCCCGGGGAGCTGTTTTTT
TRBJ1-1 | 13 | . | TRBV29-1 | . | CSASGPRGHEAFF | TGCAGCGCCTCCGGGCCCCGAGGGCATGAAGCTTTCTTT
TRBJ2-5 | 16 | TRBD2 | TRBV7-8 | . | CASSLASGGGQETQYF | TGTGCCAGCAGCTTAGCTAGCGGGGGGGGACAAGAGACCCAGTACTTC
TRBJ1-5 | 14 | . | TRBV19 | . | CASSIYQGNQPQHF | TGTGCCAGTAGTATATATCAGGGGAATCAGCCCCAGCATTTT
TRBJ2-7 | 12 | TRBD1 | TRBV5-6 | . | CASSFDRGEQYF | TGTGCCAGCAGCTTCGACAGGGGCGAGCAGTACTTC
TRBJ2-3 | 16 | . | TRBV18 | . | CASSPGRTWSTDTQYF | TGTGCCAGCTCACCTGGCAGGACATGGAGCACAGATACGCAGTATTTT
TRBJ2-1 | 19 | TRBD2 | TRBV27 | . | CASSLPRYVAGFPEGEQFF | TGTGCCAGCAGTTTACCCCGTTACGTAGCGGGATTTCCTGAGGGTGAGCAGTTCTTC
TRBJ1-2 | 14 | . | TRBV6-5 | . | CASRDRQDLYGYTF | TGTGCCAGCAGGGATAGACAGGACCTCTATGGCTACACCTTC
TRBJ2-1 | 17 | . | TRBV9 | . | CASSASLQGRLYNEQFF | TGTGCCAGCAGCGCCTCCCTACAGGGGAGGCTCTACAATGAGCAGTTCTTC
TRBJ1-1 | 14 | . | TRBV18 | . | CASSPTVANTEAFF | TGTGCCAGCTCACCTACAGTGGCGAACACTGAAGCTTTCTTT
TRBJ1-6 | 18 | . | TRBV11-3 | . | CASSKGGDQSSYNSPLHF | TGTGCCAGCAGCAAAGGGGGTGACCAGAGCTCCTATAATTCACCCCTCCACTTT
TRBJ2-5 | 16 | TRBD2 | TRBV7-9 | . | CASSLPRRGGRETQYF | TGTGCCAGCAGCCTTCCTCGGCGGGGGGGCCGAGAGACCCAGTACTTC
TRBJ1-6 | 12 | . | TRBV29-1 | . | CSVGGGNSPLHF | TGCAGCGTTGGGGGGGGGAATTCACCCCTCCACTTT
TRBJ2-2 | 13 | . | TRBV28 | . | CASGRRDTGELFF | TGTGCCAGCGGGAGGAGAGACACCGGGGAGCTGTTTTTT
TRBJ1-4 | 15 | TRBD1 | TRBV5-1 | . | CASSLRTGNNEKLFF | TGCGCCAGCAGCTTGAGGACAGGGAATAATGAAAAACTGTTTTTT
TRBJ1-2 | 13 | . | TRBV27 | once | CASSSMGDYGYTF | TGTGCCAGCAGTTCCATGGGCGACTATGGCTACACCTTC
TRBJ1-5 | 13 | TRBD1 | TRBV19 | . | CASSRDRERPQHF | TGTGCCAGTAGCCGGGACAGGGAGCGGCCCCAGCATTTT
TRBJ2-2 | 16 | . | TRBV6-1 | . | CASSEGRARNTGELFF | TGTGCCAGCAGTGAAGGCAGGGCGCGAAACACCGGGGAGCTGTTTTTT
TRBJ1-6 | 12 | TRBD1 | TRBV5-1 | . | CASGQGNSPLHF | TGCGCCAGCGGACAGGGTAATTCACCCCTCCACTTT
TRBJ1-2 | 15 | . | TRBV3-1/TRBV3-2 | . | CASSQAGFSPYGYTF | TGTGCCAGCAGCCAAGCAGGATTCTCCCCCTATGGCTACACCTTC
TRBJ1-1 | 15 | TRBD1 | TRBV5-1 | . | CASSLVLEGAPTAFF | TGCGCCAGCAGCTTGGTTCTCGAGGGGGCTCCAACCGCTTTCTTT
TRBJ2-5 | 14 | . | TRBV6-5 | . | CASLEGRGQETQYF | TGTGCCAGCCTCGAGGGGCGGGGCCAAGAGACCCAGTACTTC
TRBJ1-2 | 15 | . | TRBV3-1/TRBV3-2 | . | CASSQARGTSYGYTF | TGTGCCAGCAGCCAAGCGAGAGGTACCAGCTATGGCTACACCTTC
TRBJ1-1 | 16 | . | TRBV4-1 | few | CASSQGTGTVWSEAFF | TGCGCCAGCAGCCAAGGAACAGGGACGGTGTGGAGTGAAGCTTTCTTT
TRBJ1-1 | 14 | TRBD1 | TRBV5-1 | . | CASSAQGAGTEAFF | TGCGCCAGCAGTGCCCAGGGGGCGGGTACTGAAGCTTTCTTT
TRBJ1-2 | 16 | TRBD1 | TRBV27 | few | CASSPRQGALFPTYTF | TGTGCCAGCAGTCCGAGACAGGGGGCGCTTTTTCCCACCTACACCTTC
TRBJ1-1 | 15 | . | TRBV5-1 | . | CASSLQQAPNTEAFF | TGCGCCAGCAGCTTGCAGCAGGCCCCGAACACTGAAGCTTTCTTT
TRBJ2-7 | 15 | . | TRBV5-1 | once | CASSKQGESSYEQYF | TGCGCCAGCAGCAAACAGGGTGAAAGCTCCTACGAGCAGTACTTC
TRBJ2-3 | 19 | . | TRBV21-1 | . | CARRIQGATSGSRADTQYF | TGTGCCAGGAGGATACAGGGGGCGACTAGCGGGAGTAGGGCAGATACGCAGTATTTT
TRBJ2-2 | 14 | . | TRBV7-9 | . | CASSLDWSTGELFF | TGTGCCAGCAGCTTAGACTGGAGTACCGGGGAGCTGTTTTTT
TRBJ2-7 | 16 | TRBD1 | TRBV6-5 | . | CASSFARPDRGYEQYF | TGTGCCAGCAGTTTTGCCCGTCCGGACAGGGGGTACGAGCAGTACTTC
TRBJ1-2 | 14 | TRBD1 | TRBV5-4 | . | CASSLGTVDYGYTF | TGTGCCAGCAGCTTAGGGACAGTAGACTATGGCTACACCTTC
TRBJ1-1 | 15 | TRBD1 | TRBV27 | . | CASSTTDRQRVEAFF | TGTGCCAGCAGTACCACGGACAGGCAAAGGGTTGAAGCTTTCTTT
TRBJ1-1 | 13 | TRBD1 | TRBV5-1 | . | CASSGGTVAEAFF | TGCGCCAGCAGCGGAGGGACAGTCGCTGAAGCTTTCTTT
TRBJ2-1 | 12 | . | TRBV28 | . | CASRTDRGEQFF | TGTGCCAGCAGGACGGATAGAGGTGAGCAGTTCTTC
TRBJ2-3 | 15 | TRBD2 | TRBV4-1 | . | CASSHQAGSTDTQYF | TGCGCCAGCAGCCATCAAGCGGGAAGCACAGATACGCAGTATTTT
TRBJ2-5 | 15 | . | TRBV5-5 | . | CASSFGGGGQETQYF | TGTGCCAGCAGCTTTGGTGGGGGCGGACAAGAGACCCAGTACTTC
TRBJ2-5 | 14 | . | TRBV3-1/TRBV3-2 | . | CASSQEHSRETQYF | TGTGCCAGCAGCCAAGAACATAGCCGGGAGACCCAGTACTTC
TRBJ1-1 | 13 | . | TRBV30 | . | CAWYRDIITEAFF | TGTGCCTGGTACAGGGACATAATAACTGAAGCTTTCTTT
TRBJ2-1 | 15 | . | TRBV7-9 | few | CASTHTLSRYNEQFF | TGTGCCAGCACCCATACTCTTTCTCGTTACAATGAGCAGTTCTTC
TRBJ1-3 | 13 | . | TRBV7-8 | . | CASSLVNGNTIYF | TGTGCCAGCAGCTTAGTTAACGGGAACACCATATATTTT
TRBJ1-5 | 15 | TRBD1 | TRBV2 | . | CASSEQGEINQPQHF | TGTGCCAGCAGTGAGCAGGGGGAAATCAATCAGCCCCAGCATTTT
TRBJ1-5 | 13 | . | TRBV5-1 | . | CASSPSPSQPQHF | TGCGCCAGCAGCCCTTCCCCGTCGCAGCCCCAGCATTTT
TRBJ1-6 | 13 | . | TRBV6-6 | . | CASSPGDNSPLHF | TGTGCCAGCAGTCCAGGGGATAATTCACCCCTCCACTTT
TRBJ1-6 | 15 | TRBD1 | TRBV19 | . | CASSIGTGNLAPLHF | TGTGCCAGTAGTATCGGGACAGGGAACTTAGCACCCCTCCACTTT
TRBJ1-2 | 13 | . | TRBV18 | once | CASSRTEDNGYTF | TGTGCCAGCTCACGGACAGAAGATAATGGCTACACCTTC
TRBJ2-6 | 17 | . | TRBV25-1 | . | CASSEWGSSSGANVLTF | TGTGCCAGCAGTGAATGGGGCTCTAGCTCTGGGGCCAACGTCCTGACTTTC